A selection of T cell receptor beta chains follows, all from one sample in a study of tumor-infiltrating lymphocytes in primary liver carcinoma. In TCRdb, the multiplex PCR reads were re-called with MiXCR into one record per CDR3 protein. Here the sample spans 44,000 or so distinct CDR3 sequences, about two thirds being singletons. The sample was liver tumor tissue from sampling region 5. These receptors all come from a man aged 35 to 55 with primary liver carcinoma and hepatitis B virus infection. CDR3s include the opening cysteine and the closing phenylalanine or tryptophan. The order of the fields is J gene, clone size, V gene, D gene, CDR3 protein, CDR3 DNA. A D gene is named only where the DNA matches it firmly. Rows may omit the clone size; those that give it use once, few, many or a size class.

J gene: TRBJ2-7
clone size: .
V gene: TRBV28
D gene: .
CDR3 protein: CASSHGGWGRSYEQYF
CDR3 DNA: TGTGCCAGCAGTCACGGGGGATGGGGGCGATCCTACGAGCAGTACTTC

J gene: TRBJ1-6
clone size: .
V gene: TRBV11-1
D gene: .
CDR3 protein: CASSLIAGVGSPLRF
CDR3 DNA: TGTGCCAGCAGCTTAATTGCAGGGGTCGGATCACCCCTCCGCTTT

J gene: TRBJ2-3
clone size: .
V gene: TRBV11-2
D gene: .
CDR3 protein: CASSTWADTQYF
CDR3 DNA: TGTGCGAGCAGCACTTGGGCAGATACGCAGTATTTC

J gene: TRBJ2-7
clone size: .
V gene: TRBV4-1
D gene: .
CDR3 protein: CASSRSFGGVHEQYF
CDR3 DNA: TGCGCCAGCAGCCGATCGTTCGGAGGGGTTCACGAGCAGTACTTC

J gene: TRBJ1-4
clone size: .
V gene: TRBV19
D gene: .
CDR3 protein: CASSPVAVKEKLFF
CDR3 DNA: TGTGCCAGTAGTCCCGTGGCAGTGAAGGAAAAACTGTTTTTT

J gene: TRBJ2-1
clone size: few
V gene: TRBV5-6
D gene: .
CDR3 protein: CASGFGAVGNEQSF
CDR3 DNA: TGTGCCAGCGGATTCGGGGCGGTGGGCAATGAGCAGTCCTTC

J gene: TRBJ2-1
clone size: .
V gene: TRBV11-1
D gene: TRBD2
CDR3 protein: CVSSLGQREAFSSYNEQFF
CDR3 DNA: TGTGTCAGCAGCTTAGGTCAGCGGGAGGCGTTCAGCTCCTACAATGAACAATTCTTC

J gene: TRBJ2-1
clone size: .
V gene: TRBV12-3/TRBV12-4
D gene: .
CDR3 protein: CASGTRDSDGEQFF
CDR3 DNA: TGTGCCAGCGGCACCAGGGACTCTGACGGTGAGCAGTTCTTC

J gene: TRBJ2-1
clone size: .
V gene: TRBV19
D gene: .
CDR3 protein: CASSIMRGHLNEQFF
CDR3 DNA: TGTGCCAGTAGTATAATGAGGGGCCACCTCAATGAGCAGTTCTTC

J gene: TRBJ2-1
clone size: .
V gene: TRBV29-1
D gene: TRBD1
CDR3 protein: CSELPGQGVDEQFF
CDR3 DNA: TGCAGTGAATTGCCGGGACAGGGAGTGGATGAGCAGTTCTTC

J gene: TRBJ1-1
clone size: .
V gene: TRBV7-8
D gene: .
CDR3 protein: CASSLQNTEALF
CDR3 DNA: TGTGCCAGCAGCTTACAGAATACTGAAGCTCTCTTT

J gene: TRBJ2-6
clone size: .
V gene: TRBV5-4
D gene: .
CDR3 protein: CASSLPELTGANVLTF
CDR3 DNA: TGTGCCAGCAGCTTGCCGGAGTTGACGGGGGCCAACGTCCTGACATTC

J gene: TRBJ1-1
clone size: .
V gene: TRBV28
D gene: .
CDR3 protein: CASSYVYLQGMGVNTEAFF
CDR3 DNA: TGTGCCAGCAGTTACGTCTACCTACAGGGCATGGGGGTAAACACTGAAGCTTTCTTT

J gene: TRBJ2-6
clone size: .
V gene: TRBV4-2
D gene: .
CDR3 protein: CASSQVGPAGASVLTF
CDR3 DNA: TGTGCCAGCAGCCAAGTAGGACCCGCTGGGGCCAGCGTCCTGACTTTC

J gene: TRBJ1-4
clone size: many
V gene: TRBV29-1
D gene: .
CDR3 protein: CSVAINEKLFF
CDR3 DNA: TGCAGCGTTGCAATTAATGAAAAACTGTTTTTT

J gene: TRBJ1-5
clone size: .
V gene: TRBV6-6
D gene: .
CDR3 protein: CASLGGIGQSQHF
CDR3 DNA: TGTGCCAGCCTAGGCGGCATAGGTCAGTCCCAGCATTTT

J gene: TRBJ2-3
clone size: .
V gene: TRBV30
D gene: .
CDR3 protein: CAWSPLSPYTQYF
CDR3 DNA: TGTGCCTGGAGTCCCCTATCCCCATATACGCAGTATTTT

J gene: TRBJ1-2
clone size: .
V gene: TRBV28
D gene: .
CDR3 protein: CAIRKGGLGYDYTF
CDR3 DNA: TGTGCCATCCGGAAGGGAGGGCTGGGCTATGACTACACCTTC

J gene: TRBJ2-5
clone size: once
V gene: TRBV11-2
D gene: .
CDR3 protein: CGSSLASNGPGETQYF
CDR3 DNA: TGTGGCAGCAGCTTAGCGAGTAACGGCCCGGGGGAGACCCAGTACTTC

J gene: TRBJ2-7
clone size: once
V gene: TRBV12-3/TRBV12-4
D gene: TRBD2
CDR3 protein: CASKQAGGYEQYF
CDR3 DNA: TGTGCCAGCAAGCAAGCGGGAGGCTACGAACAGTACTTC

J gene: TRBJ2-7
clone size: .
V gene: TRBV19
D gene: TRBD1
CDR3 protein: CASSMRGRELYF
CDR3 DNA: TGTGCCAGTAGTATGAGGGGGCGCGAGCTGTACTTC

J gene: TRBJ1-5
clone size: .
V gene: TRBV29-1
D gene: .
CDR3 protein: CSVEDQSGRSADMQHF
CDR3 DNA: TGCAGCGTTGAAGATCAGAGCGGGAGAAGTGCAGATATGCAGCATTTT

J gene: TRBJ2-7
clone size: many
V gene: TRBV5-6
D gene: TRBD1
CDR3 protein: CASSNRDRSYEQYF
CDR3 DNA: TGTGCCAGCAGCAACCGGGACAGGAGCTACGAGCAGTACTTC

J gene: TRBJ2-6
clone size: .
V gene: TRBV4-1
D gene: TRBD2
CDR3 protein: CASGQEAGTGANVLTF
CDR3 DNA: TGCGCCAGCGGCCAAGAAGCGGGGACTGGGGCCAACGTCCTGACTTTC

J gene: TRBJ2-2
clone size: .
V gene: TRBV5-1
D gene: .
CDR3 protein: CASSWEPAWANTGELSF
CDR3 DNA: TGCGCCAGCAGCTGGGAGCCTGCATGGGCGAACACCGGGGAGCTGTCTTTT

J gene: TRBJ2-1
clone size: .
V gene: TRBV11-2
D gene: .
CDR3 protein: CASSLNDACEQLF
CDR3 DNA: TGTGCCAGCAGTTTAAATGATGCCTGTGAGCAGTTATTC

J gene: TRBJ2-2
clone size: .
V gene: TRBV5-4
D gene: .
CDR3 protein: CASNLGRQGTGGLFF
CDR3 DNA: TGTGCCAGCAACTTGGGCAGACAGGGCACCGGGGGGCTGTTTTTT

J gene: TRBJ2-2
clone size: .
V gene: TRBV11-2
D gene: .
CDR3 protein: CASNLDRGGVRPNTEEPFF
CDR3 DNA: TGTGCCAGCAACTTAGATCGAGGGGGAGTGCGCCCGAACACCGAGGAGCCGTTTTTT

J gene: TRBJ1-3
clone size: many
V gene: TRBV6-5
D gene: .
CDR3 protein: CASGRHISGNTIYF
CDR3 DNA: TGTGCCAGCGGCAGGCATATCTCTGGAAACACCATATATTTT

J gene: TRBJ2-1
clone size: .
V gene: TRBV6-5
D gene: .
CDR3 protein: CASSYIGGLVAYEQFF
CDR3 DNA: TGTGCCAGTAGTTATATCGGCGGTCTAGTGGCATATGAGCAGTTCTTC

J gene: TRBJ2-2
clone size: .
V gene: TRBV4-2
D gene: TRBD1
CDR3 protein: CVSSQGGRGHSGYTEELFF
CDR3 DNA: TGTGTCAGCAGCCAAGGGGGCAGGGGCCATTCGGGTTACACCGAGGAGCTGTTTTTT

J gene: TRBJ2-3
clone size: medium-sized
V gene: TRBV11-3
D gene: .
CDR3 protein: CASSQGTATDTQYF
CDR3 DNA: TGTGCCAGCAGCCAGGGGACCGCCACAGATACGCAGTATTTT

J gene: TRBJ2-1
clone size: once
V gene: TRBV6-5
D gene: TRBD2
CDR3 protein: CASMPRERSTKHYNEQFF
CDR3 DNA: TGTGCCAGCATGCCGCGGGAGCGCTCAACAAAACACTACAATGAGCAGTTCTTC

J gene: TRBJ2-1
clone size: .
V gene: TRBV4-1
D gene: .
CDR3 protein: CASSQDRGASSLLYNEQFF
CDR3 DNA: TGCGCCAGCAGCCAAGATAGGGGGGCTAGCAGTCTTCTATACAATGAGCAGTTCTTC

J gene: TRBJ2-1
clone size: .
V gene: TRBV29-1
D gene: TRBD1
CDR3 protein: CSGLPGQGMDEQLF
CDR3 DNA: TGCAGCGGATTGCCGGGACAGGGGATGGACGAGCAGCTCTTC

J gene: TRBJ2-2
clone size: .
V gene: TRBV11-2
D gene: TRBD2
CDR3 protein: CASSDLTGAGGPRAGELFF
CDR3 DNA: TGTGCCAGCAGCGACCTGACAGGAGCGGGAGGGCCGAGGGCCGGGGAGCTGTTTTTT

J gene: TRBJ1-2
clone size: .
V gene: TRBV7-8
D gene: TRBD1
CDR3 protein: CASGWRTGNHYGYTF
CDR3 DNA: TGTGCTAGCGGCTGGCGGACAGGGAACCACTATGGTTACACCTTC

J gene: TRBJ2-3
clone size: .
V gene: TRBV7-2
D gene: TRBD2
CDR3 protein: CASNLAGGADTQYF
CDR3 DNA: TGTGCCAGCAACTTAGCGGGAGGGGCAGATACGCAGTATTTT

J gene: TRBJ2-1
clone size: .
V gene: TRBV11-1
D gene: .
CDR3 protein: CASCLGPGLPTHEQFF
CDR3 DNA: TGTGCCAGCTGCTTAGGCCCGGGGCTTCCTACGCATGAGCAGTTCTTC

J gene: TRBJ2-5
clone size: .
V gene: TRBV11-2
D gene: .
CDR3 protein: CAGSSMRILLSQYF
CDR3 DNA: TGTGCCGGCAGCTCGATGAGGATATTATTGTCCCAGTACTTC

J gene: TRBJ1-2
clone size: many
V gene: TRBV6-5
D gene: .
CDR3 protein: CASCFRDEGYTF
CDR3 DNA: TGTGCCAGCTGTTTCAGGGACGAAGGCTACACCTTC

J gene: TRBJ2-7
clone size: .
V gene: TRBV7-9
D gene: .
CDR3 protein: CASHLAAGQALREQYF
CDR3 DNA: TGTGCCAGCCACTTAGCGGCGGGCCAGGCCTTGCGCGAGCAGTACTTC

J gene: TRBJ1-2
clone size: .
V gene: TRBV6-5
D gene: .
CDR3 protein: CTSSYSIAHYGYTF
CDR3 DNA: TGTACCAGCAGTTACTCGATCGCCCACTATGGCTACACTTTC

J gene: TRBJ2-7
clone size: .
V gene: TRBV13
D gene: .
CDR3 protein: CDGSLKGEQYF
CDR3 DNA: TGTGACGGCAGCTTGAAGGGCGAGCAGTACTTC

J gene: TRBJ2-7
clone size: .
V gene: TRBV6-1
D gene: .
CDR3 protein: CTSSVMAHRGDEQYF
CDR3 DNA: TGTACCAGCAGTGTAATGGCACACCGGGGTGACGAGCAATACTTC

J gene: TRBJ2-1
clone size: .
V gene: TRBV24-1
D gene: .
CDR3 protein: CATSDLGQFGNEQLF
CDR3 DNA: TGTGCCACCAGTGATTTGGGGCAATTTGGGAATGAGCAGCTCTTC

J gene: TRBJ2-7
clone size: .
V gene: TRBV11-2
D gene: TRBD2
CDR3 protein: CASSLSVGQAGGGYEQHF
CDR3 DNA: TGTGCCAGTAGCTTATCCGTTGGACAAGCGGGAGGGGGGTACGAGCAGCACTTC

J gene: TRBJ2-7
clone size: .
V gene: TRBV10-3
D gene: TRBD1
CDR3 protein: CAISALPPGQGLGEQYF
CDR3 DNA: TGTGCCATCAGTGCCCTTCCCCCAGGACAGGGACTCGGCGAGCAGTACTTC

J gene: TRBJ2-3
clone size: .
V gene: TRBV7-9
D gene: .
CDR3 protein: CVSTWRDGYTDTQYF
CDR3 DNA: TGTGTCAGCACCTGGAGGGACGGATACACAGATACGCAGTATTTT

J gene: TRBJ1-6
clone size: .
V gene: TRBV7-2
D gene: TRBD1
CDR3 protein: CASSPGQTNSPLHF
CDR3 DNA: TGTGCCAGCAGCCCGGGACAGACCAATTCACCCCTCCACTTT

J gene: TRBJ2-7
clone size: .
V gene: TRBV11-2
D gene: .
CDR3 protein: CASSLTDASYGQYF
CDR3 DNA: TGTGCCAGCAGCTTAACTGACGCTTCCTACGGGCAGTACTTC

J gene: TRBJ2-5
clone size: .
V gene: TRBV11-2
D gene: .
CDR3 protein: CASSLGGLEGETQYF
CDR3 DNA: TGTGCCAGCAGCTTAGGGGGGTTGGAGGGAGAGACCCAATACTTC

J gene: TRBJ2-3
clone size: .
V gene: TRBV10-3
D gene: TRBD2
CDR3 protein: CVISTDTSGTYTQYF
CDR3 DNA: TGTGTCATCAGTACTGATACTAGCGGGACCTATACGCAGTATTTT

J gene: TRBJ2-3
clone size: .
V gene: TRBV12-3/TRBV12-4
D gene: TRBD2
CDR3 protein: CASNRGLACSTDTQYF
CDR3 DNA: TGTGCCAGCAACCGGGGACTAGCGTGTAGCACAGATACGCAGTATTTT

J gene: TRBJ1-2
clone size: .
V gene: TRBV2
D gene: TRBD1
CDR3 protein: CASSEPREGAYGYTF
CDR3 DNA: TGTGCCAGCAGCGAGCCCCGGGAGGGGGCTTATGGCTACACCTTC

J gene: TRBJ2-2
clone size: once
V gene: TRBV5-4
D gene: .
CDR3 protein: CVSSLQGTGELFF
CDR3 DNA: TGTGTCAGCAGCCTACAGGGCACAGGGGAGCTGTTTTTT

J gene: TRBJ1-1
clone size: .
V gene: TRBV6-6
D gene: .
CDR3 protein: CASSYSPLGTEAFF
CDR3 DNA: TGTGCCAGCAGTTACTCACCTCTCGGAACTGAAGCTTTCTTT

J gene: TRBJ2-1
clone size: .
V gene: TRBV4-1
D gene: .
CDR3 protein: CASSQVENGVTQFF
CDR3 DNA: TGCGCCAGCAGTCAAGTAGAAAACGGGGTAACGCAGTTCTTC

J gene: TRBJ2-1
clone size: .
V gene: TRBV12-3/TRBV12-4
D gene: .
CDR3 protein: CTSSTRDSDGEQFF
CDR3 DNA: TGTACCAGTAGCACCCGGGACTCTGACGGTGAGCAGTTCTTC